The T cell receptor beta chain described here comes from a study of T cells in Graves' hyperthyroidism and ophthalmopathy. The investigators amplified TCR beta CDR3 regions from RNA transcripts. The HTBI primer set was used in a first-round RT-PCR of the TCR CDR3. One entry per CDR3 protein results from TCRdb running MiXCR on the multiplex PCR reads. The data show some 370,000 distinct CDR3 sequences, with about a sixth seen just once and approximately 30% held by the top ten. Findings and limits, study-wide: A median about 6.5 months before onset, the model predicted ophthalmopathy. Most clonotypes expanded in the thyroid (above 0.001) were also present in blood.

Blood was sampled at initial diagnosis of hyperthyroidism, prior to onset of any ophthalmopathy symptoms. The source of the PBMCs was over 8.5 ml of fresh peripheral blood. This CDR3 region has 12 residues. The germline V and J ends were trimmed by 2 bases and 8 bases, with 7 bases remaining between them. Germline V gene lookup returns CDR1 MDHEN and CDR2 SYDVKM. This clonotype was seen at least ten times. No antigen is known for it. The chain uses TRBV28 and TRBJ2-1, with TRBD1 as a possible D gene (6 bases). What was sequenced was blood. This TCR came from a woman in her twenties or thirties with Graves' hyperthyroidism that later progressed to Graves' ophthalmopathy. The CDR3 spells CASSLTGYEQFF. DNA of the CDR3: TGTGCCAGCAGTTTAACAGGGTATGAGCAGTTCTTC.